The rows below give T cell receptor beta chains drawn from one sample of a study of shared clonotypes between healthy human individuals. Libraries were prepared by immunoSEQ multiplex PCR; TCRdb keeps only in-frame clonotypes and omits some of them. The sample carries a few hundred thousand clones, around 97% recorded once. The source material was naive CD4+ T cells sorted from blood. The receptors originated from a woman aged 25 to 39 in good health. Each CDR3 is given with its conserved first and last residue. A D gene is named only where the DNA matches it firmly. For some rows the clone size is stated as once, few or many, or as a class when expanded; others skip it.

j_call,v_call,d_call,clone_size,cdr3_nt,cdr3_aa
TRBJ2-2,TRBV7-9,TRBD1,-,TGTGCCAGCACCAGAATACAGGGGAAAGACACCGGGGAGCTGTTTTTT,CASTRIQGKDTGELFF
TRBJ1-5,TRBV19,TRBD1,-,TGTGCCAGTAGGCCCGGACAGGGGGCTAGGAATCAGCCCCAGCATTTT,CASRPGQGARNQPQHF
TRBJ2-1,TRBV5-6,-,-,TGTGCCAGCAGCTCGACGGGGAGCTCCTACAATGAGCAGTTCTTC,CASSSTGSSYNEQFF
TRBJ1-2,TRBV4-1,-,-,TGCGCCAGCAGCCAAGAACAGGACATCTATGGCTACACCTTC,CASSQEQDIYGYTF
TRBJ2-7,TRBV28,-,-,TGTGCCAGCAGTTTACCTGGGAACGAGCAGTACTTC,CASSLPGNEQYF
TRBJ2-7,TRBV7-9,TRBD2,-,TGTGCCAGCAGCCCATTCTTGGGACTAGCGGGACTAAGGGACTACGAGCAGTACTTC,CASSPFLGLAGLRDYEQYF
TRBJ2-3,TRBV5-1,-,-,TGCGCCAGCAGCTTGGGGGTAGCGGTAGACACAGATACGCAGTATTTT,CASSLGVAVDTDTQYF
TRBJ2-7,TRBV11-2,-,-,TGTGCCAGCAGCTTGGAGAGAAGCTCCTACGAGCAGTACTTC,CASSLERSSYEQYF
TRBJ2-5,TRBV2,-,-,TGTGCCAGCAGTGAAGCGCCGTATGAGCAGTACTTC,CASSEAPYEQYF
TRBJ1-5,TRBV6-1,-,-,TGTGCCAGCAGTTCCCCAGGGACGGGAAATCAGCCCCAGCATTTT,CASSSPGTGNQPQHF
TRBJ1-6,TRBV5-1,TRBD1,-,TGCGCCAGCAGGCCCGGGACAGGGGATTCACCCCTCCACTTT,CASRPGTGDSPLHF
TRBJ1-2,TRBV28,-,-,TGTGCCAGCAGGACCGGGCAAAACTATGGCTACACCTTC,CASRTGQNYGYTF
TRBJ2-3,TRBV6-1,-,-,TGTGCCAGCAACCCGATGGGGGTTAGCACAGATACGCAGTATTTT,CASNPMGVSTDTQYF
TRBJ1-1,TRBV5-1,TRBD1,-,TGCGCCAGGGTTACAGGGGGGTTTGGCACTGAAGCTTTCTTT,CARVTGGFGTEAFF
TRBJ1-1,TRBV5-1,-,-,TGCGCCAGCAGACAGGGTAAGAACACTGAAGCTTTCTTT,CASRQGKNTEAFF
TRBJ2-2,TRBV13,-,-,TGTGCCAGCAGACGGACCGCGAACACCGGGGAGCTGTTTTTT,CASRRTANTGELFF
TRBJ2-5,TRBV6-1,TRBD1,-,TGTGCCAGCAGACGGGACAGGGGGAGAGAGACCCAGTACTTC,CASRRDRGRETQYF
TRBJ1-4,TRBV5-1,-,-,TGCGCCAGCAGCTTTTCCGCAAGTGCAACTAATGAAAAACTGTTTTTT,CASSFSASATNEKLFF
TRBJ2-3,TRBV6-1,-,-,TGTGCCAGCAGTGAATCCAGGGCTACAACAGATACGCAGTATTTT,CASSESRATTDTQYF
TRBJ1-2,TRBV6-1,-,-,TGTGCCAGCAGTGAAGTGTGGACAGAGTTAGGCTACACCTTC,CASSEVWTELGYTF
TRBJ2-7,TRBV10-3,-,once,TGTGCCATTACAGATGACAAGGTATCCTACGAGCAGTACTTC,CAITDDKVSYEQYF
TRBJ2-1,TRBV6-1,TRBD2,-,TGTGCCAGCAGTGAAGTACGGGGCCGTAGCGGGAGCTCCTACAATGAGCAGTTCTTC,CASSEVRGRSGSSYNEQFF
TRBJ2-7,TRBV4-2,TRBD2,once,TGTGCCAGCAGCCAAGATCTAGCGGGGCTGACCTACGAGCAGTACTTC,CASSQDLAGLTYEQYF
TRBJ2-7,TRBV27,-,-,TGTGCCAGCCGAGCGGGTCCCTCCTACGAGCAGTACTTC,CASRAGPSYEQYF
TRBJ2-7,TRBV2,-,-,TGTGCCAGCACTGTATCGGGACGAACTTACGAGCAGTACTTC,CASTVSGRTYEQYF
TRBJ1-4,TRBV6-1,-,-,TGTGCCAGCAGTGAAATGGGGATGGCCGCCGGAGGAACAAATGAAAAACTGTTTTTT,CASSEMGMAAGGTNEKLFF
TRBJ1-1,TRBV7-9,-,-,TGTGCCAGCAGCTTTAGGAGACACCTGAACACTGAAGCTTTCTTT,CASSFRRHLNTEAFF
TRBJ2-1,TRBV11-2,-,-,TGTGCCAGCAGTCAAACCGGGCAACCGTTTGAGCAGTTCTTC,CASSQTGQPFEQFF
TRBJ2-7,TRBV6-1,-,once,TGTGCCAGCCGCGAAGGGTACAGTACCTACGAGCAGTACTTC,CASREGYSTYEQYF
TRBJ2-3,TRBV30,TRBD2,-,TGTGCCTGGAGTGGGGGGCGGCGGGAGGGCTGGGATACGCAGTATTTT,CAWSGGRREGWDTQYF
TRBJ1-2,TRBV19,TRBD1,-,TGTGCCAGTAGTTCTAGGACAGGGGGCAACTATGGCTACACCTTC,CASSSRTGGNYGYTF
TRBJ1-5,TRBV30,TRBD1,-,TGTGCCTGGAGCGGACAGGGGGGTATCCATCAGCCCCAGCATTTT,CAWSGQGGIHQPQHF
TRBJ1-5,TRBV19,TRBD1,-,TGTGCCAGTAGTATAGTGGGGACAGGGGTTAATCAGCCCCAGCATTTT,CASSIVGTGVNQPQHF
TRBJ2-2,TRBV5-1,TRBD2,-,TGCGCCGCCGGGGGACTAGCGGGGCCCGAAGGGGAGCTGTTTTTT,CAAGGLAGPEGELFF
TRBJ2-7,TRBV25-1,TRBD1,-,TGTGCCAGCAGTGCCTCCGCGGGACAGGGGTCCTCCTACGAGCAGTACTTC,CASSASAGQGSSYEQYF
TRBJ2-1,TRBV6-1,TRBD1,-,TGTGCCAGCAGTGAAACCGGGACAGGGCACCGTGAGCAGTTCTTC,CASSETGTGHREQFF
TRBJ2-1,TRBV6-1,TRBD2,once,TGTGCCAGCAGCCGCACTAGCGGGGCTTACAATGAGCAGTTCTTC,CASSRTSGAYNEQFF
TRBJ2-7,TRBV14,TRBD2,-,TGTGCCAGCAGCCAAAATCCAGCGGGGCGTCCCTACGAGCAGTACTTC,CASSQNPAGRPYEQYF
TRBJ2-7,TRBV5-1,TRBD1,-,TGCGCCAGCAGCTTGGCGCCAGGGGGAGACACCTACGAGCAGTACTTC,CASSLAPGGDTYEQYF
TRBJ2-1,TRBV18,-,once,TGTGCCAGCTCCATCGGGCCGCCCGGCGGGGAGCAGTTCTTC,CASSIGPPGGEQFF
TRBJ1-2,TRBV15,-,-,TGTGCCACCAGCGTGGACGGGAACTATGGCTACACCTTC,CATSVDGNYGYTF
TRBJ2-7,TRBV5-1,TRBD1,-,TGCGCCAGCAGCGCCCAACAGGGGGCCCTCTCCTACGAGCAGTACTTC,CASSAQQGALSYEQYF
TRBJ1-1,TRBV4-1,-,-,TGCGCCAGCAGCCAAGGTCGCTTTACAGATGACACTGAAGCTTTCTTT,CASSQGRFTDDTEAFF
TRBJ2-7,TRBV27,TRBD1,-,TGTGCCAGCACCCCGACAGGGGGCGCCGAGCAGTACTTC,CASTPTGGAEQYF
TRBJ2-1,TRBV10-1,-,-,TGCGCCAGCAGCGAAGGGGGAAGCTCCTACAATGAGCAGTTCTTC,CASSEGGSSYNEQFF
TRBJ1-2,TRBV28,-,-,TGTGCCAGCAGTTCAGGGACTAACTATGGCTACACCTTC,CASSSGTNYGYTF